These T cell receptor beta chains were read from a single sample in a study of cytomegalovirus exposure and HLA in healthy donors. TCRdb keeps only in-frame clones here, not all; method: immunoSEQ multiplex PCR. The data contain roughly 130,000 clones, roughly 80% of them singletons. The sequencing sample was made of PBMCs. These receptor sequences come from a woman in her forties in good health and CMV-seronegative. Each CDR3 is given without its conserved first and last residue. The D gene is left open where the match is weak.

ASSVVSGGAGEQY	TRBJ2-7	TRBD2	TRBV9
AIEGQGADGYT	TRBJ1-2	TRBD1	TRBV10-3
ASSEVGDTEAF	TRBJ1-1	NA	TRBV6-1
ATARVGSYEQY	TRBJ2-7	NA	TRBV6-5
ASSHRGTYYEQY	TRBJ2-7	NA	TRBV23-1
ASSFLSANTGELF	TRBJ2-2	NA	TRBV7-9
ASSNRRSGANVLT	TRBJ2-6	NA	TRBV6-5
ASSGEGSYEQY	TRBJ2-7	NA	TRBV7-6
ASSQDPLSSGHGNYGYT	TRBJ1-2	NA	TRBV4-2
ATSLRTGDFQETQY	TRBJ2-5	TRBD1	TRBV15
ASSQDPGLAGPLAYNEQF	TRBJ2-1	TRBD2	TRBV14
ASVSKRGGYT	TRBJ1-2	NA	TRBV7-8
ATSRKDRAGHEQF	TRBJ2-1	TRBD1	TRBV15
ASSRRGGDDSEQY	TRBJ2-7	NA	TRBV5-1
ASNPTPYLETQY	TRBJ2-5	NA	TRBV2
ASTRDRDLNEQF	TRBJ2-1	TRBD1	TRBV19
ASSSPSSGVGEQY	TRBJ2-7	TRBD2	TRBV6-5
ASSLGDSLQETQY	TRBJ2-5	TRBD1	TRBV5-1
ASSPRRSSYNEQF	TRBJ2-1	NA	TRBV18
ASREQGRTGELF	TRBJ2-2	TRBD1	TRBV5-6
ASSLSGAHEQY	TRBJ2-7	TRBD2	TRBV7-9
AISSKQAGNTIY	TRBJ1-3	NA	TRBV10-3
ASSGLGTDTQY	TRBJ2-3	TRBD2	TRBV27
ASSQGGTANQPQH	TRBJ1-5	TRBD1	TRBV4-1
ASSWATYTYGYP	TRBJ1-2	NA	TRBV5-6
ASSIRVPGEQY	TRBJ2-7	NA	TRBV19
ASSPGQGVEQY	TRBJ2-7	TRBD1	TRBV6-5
ASSIGGLLH	TRBJ1-6	NA	TRBV5-6
ASITGTGWFSSYNEQF	TRBJ2-1	TRBD1	TRBV10-1
ASSPNSGSSYNEQF	TRBJ2-1	TRBD2	TRBV7-2
ASSEAGARNEQY	TRBJ2-7	NA	TRBV7-9
ASSLGGEYYGYT	TRBJ1-2	NA	TRBV19
ASSPSAGGGSPLH	TRBJ1-6	TRBD1	TRBV7-2
ASSYSAGGKNGYT	TRBJ1-2	TRBD1	TRBV6-5
ASSQDLGTGMYEQY	TRBJ2-7	TRBD1	TRBV4-1
ASSTRSENEQF	TRBJ2-1	NA	TRBV9
ASSGGPDRAYYGYT	TRBJ1-2	TRBD1	TRBV9
ASSLAQGPYEQY	TRBJ2-7	TRBD1	TRBV5-1
ASSHTPGLVLETQY	TRBJ2-5	TRBD2	TRBV14
ASSLAGGETGELF	TRBJ2-2	TRBD2	TRBV5-6
ASSSRAGPPPAGDGYT	TRBJ1-2	NA	TRBV7-6
ASGPDSRGNTEAF	TRBJ1-1	NA	TRBV12-5